This record concerns one T cell receptor (beta chain) sequence. What it binds is unknown. Germline V CDR1 and CDR2: SGHVS, FNYEAQ. Trimming at V came to 3 bases and at J to 1 base, leaving 14 bases not matched to a gene. This CDR3 is 18 amino acids long. Profiling relied on immunoSEQ multiplex PCR, and the TCRdb table lists in-frame clones only, not all of them. This table has roughly 130,000 clones, about 88% appearing once. This entry is derived from a study of T cell responses to AZD1222 COVID-19 vaccine. Study conclusions and caveats: Baseline seropositivity characterized only a handful of AZD1222 recipients.

J is TRBJ2-7 and V is TRBV7-6, with 8 nucleotides matching TRBD2. Source: peripheral blood, taken on day 0 of AZD1222 vaccination. This TCR derives from an adult in good health. In nucleotides, the CDR3 is TGTGCCAGCAGCTTCGGTGCCGGGGGGGACCACATATCCTACGAGCAGTACTTC. This encodes CASSFGAGGDHISYEQYF.